This record concerns one T cell receptor beta chain sequence. This sample was included in a study of OX40 agonist ivuxolimab in advanced cancers. The germline V gene has CDR1 SGHAT and CDR2 FQNNGV. CDR3 length: 13 amino acids. Trimming removed 1 base from V and 8 bases from J, with 11 bases in between. The data were produced by immunoSEQ multiplex PCR, yet TCRdb's version contains in-frame clones alone and is incomplete. The sample includes about 59,000 clones, almost 95% of them seen just once. Source: CD4+ or CD8+ T cells sorted from blood, taken in a trial of the OX40 agonist ivuxolimab. This sequence joins TRBV11-2 and TRBJ1-2; D may be TRBD1 (6 bases). The source of this sequence is an adult with an advanced solid tumor such as melanoma, head and neck, liver or kidney cancer. The DNA for the CDR3 is TGTGCCAGCAGCTTAGTAGAGGGGGACGGCTACACCTTC. The encoded protein is CASSLVEGDGYTF. Filled out from reference TRBV11-2 and TRBJ1-2, the complete variable domain reads EAGVAQSPRYKIIEKRQSVAFWCNPISGHATLYWYQQILGQGPKLLIQFQNNGVVDDSQLPKDRFSAERLKGVDSTLKIQPAKLEDSAVYLCASSLVEGDGYTFGSGTRLTVV.